Sequencing of this T cell receptor (beta chain) was carried out in a study of response to subunit inactivated influenza vaccine. Study-wide results and caveats: Authors suggested each seasonal flu vaccination may recruit only limited numbers of new T cells.

Germline V CDR1 and CDR2: MNHNS, SASEGT. Deletions cut 7 bases from V and 7 bases from J, with 11 bases between. The CDR3 sequence is 13 residues long. TCRdb recomputed calls from the RT-PCR reads with MiXCR, one row per CDR3 protein. Of over 400,000 distinct CDR3 sequences detected, over 10% appear once; the ten largest clones hold about an eighth. This clonotype showed up many times. No antigen is known for it. This chain connects TRBV6-1 to TRBJ1-6, with D hard to call. The sequenced sample was PBMCs from blood, obtained 40 to 50 days after vaccination. This clonotype originated in a man between 45 and 60 years old who received an inactivated influenza vaccine. This CDR3 reads CASTETRNSPLHF. CDR3 in DNA: TGTGCCAGCACCGAAACCAGGAATTCACCCCTCCACTTT.